This is a list of T cell receptor beta chains from one sample in a study of shared clonotypes between healthy human individuals. Sequencing was performed with immunoSEQ multiplex PCR; in TCRdb, only in-frame clones are kept and a portion is missing. The sample includes about 92,000 clones, roughly 45% of them seen just once. Sample: PBMCs. The receptors stem from a middle-aged woman in good health. Some clones in this sample may be carry-over from other donors' samples. Each CDR3 is given with its conserved first and last residue. D genes are given only for firm matches. Rows may omit the clone size; those that give it use once, few, many or a size class.

j_call d_call clone_size v_call cdr3_aa cdr3_nt
TRBJ2-7 . many TRBV6-1 CASSEQAPPLNYEQYF TGTGCCAGCAGTGAACAGGCACCCCCCTTGAACTACGAGCAGTACTTC
TRBJ2-5 . . TRBV5-4 CASSQKQGGGEQYF TGCGCCAGCAGCCAAAAACAGGGAGGAGGGGAGCAGTACTTC
TRBJ2-7 . . TRBV29-1 CSVGARLGGYEQYF TGCAGCGTTGGCGCCCGCTTGGGGGGCTACGAGCAGTACTTC
TRBJ2-7 . . TRBV27 CASAGVGQSYYEQYF TGTGCCAGCGCAGGGGTAGGGCAGTCTTACTACGAGCAGTACTTC
TRBJ1-5 . many TRBV11-2 CASSTGMSNQPQHF TGTGCCAGCAGCACAGGGATGAGCAATCAGCCCCAGCATTTT
TRBJ2-7 TRBD2 . TRBV4-1 CASSQAGLAGDYEQYF TGCGCCAGCAGCCAAGCCGGACTAGCGGGAGACTACGAGCAGTACTTC
TRBJ1-1 . . TRBV7-2 CASSLGPGRVAFF TGTGCCAGCAGCTTGGGACCCGGACGTGTAGCTTTCTTT
TRBJ2-7 TRBD1 . TRBV11-2 CASSRDRDHEQYF TGTGCCAGCAGCCGGGACAGGGACCACGAGCAGTACTTC
TRBJ2-7 . . TRBV10-2 CASNRGGPYEQYF TGCGCCAGCAATAGAGGGGGGCCCTACGAGCAGTACTTC
TRBJ2-3 . many TRBV5-1 CASSLADNTDTQYF TGCGCCAGCAGCTTGGCGGACAACACAGATACGCAGTATTTT
TRBJ2-2 . few TRBV5-6 CASSLDKRLNTGELFF TGTGCCAGCAGCTTGGATAAGCGGTTAAACACCGGGGAGCTGTTTTTT
TRBJ2-5 . . TRBV30 CASGVYQETQYF TGTGCCTCCGGGGTGTACCAAGAGACCCAGTACTTC
TRBJ1-1 TRBD1 . TRBV18 CASSLTGTAEAFF TGCGCCAGCTCACTCACCGGGACAGCTGAAGCTTTCTTT
TRBJ1-2 TRBD1 few TRBV30 CAWSAPGQGRGGYTF TGTGCCTGGAGTGCACCGGGACAGGGTCGCGGCGGCTACACCTTC
TRBJ1-5 . . TRBV30 CAWSERRNQPQHF TGTGCCTGGAGTGAAAGACGAAATCAGCCCCAGCATTTT
TRBJ1-5 TRBD1 many TRBV28 CASSLGQGTAGPQHF TGTGCCAGCAGTTTAGGACAGGGGACAGCTGGGCCCCAGCATTTT
TRBJ1-2 . . TRBV6-6 CASSVGAGYGYTF TGTGCCAGCAGCGTGGGGGCGGGGTATGGCTACACCTTC
TRBJ2-2 TRBD2 . TRBV29-1 CSVAASGNTGELFF TGCAGCGTTGCGGCTAGCGGGAACACCGGGGAGCTGTTTTTT
TRBJ1-1 . . TRBV7-3 CASSTGQNTEAFF TGTGCCAGCAGCACGGGACAGAACACTGAAGCTTTCTTT
TRBJ2-3 . . TRBV10-2 CASSLTDTQYF TGCGCCAGCTCCCTCACAGATACGCAGTATTTT
TRBJ2-5 . . TRBV29-1 CSGRQGGETQYF TGCAGCGGGCGACAGGGAGGGGAGACCCAGTACTTC
TRBJ2-5 . . TRBV10-3 CAISGEPETQYF TGTGCCATCAGTGGGGAGCCCGAGACCCAGTACTTC
TRBJ1-4 . many TRBV4-1 CASSQGSSATNEKLFF TGCGCCAGCAGCCAAGGCTCTTCTGCAACTAATGAAAAACTGTTTTTT
TRBJ2-7 . once TRBV27 CASSLQQGTPYEQYF TGTGCCAGCAGTCTTCAACAGGGAACCCCTTACGAGCAGTACTTC
TRBJ2-1 TRBD1 once TRBV4-1 CASSQQGAWDEQFF TGCGCCAGCAGCCAACAGGGGGCTTGGGATGAGCAGTTCTTC
TRBJ2-7 TRBD1 . TRBV28 CASSSLDRGLYEQYF TGTGCCAGCAGTTCCCTTGACAGGGGGCTATACGAGCAGTACTTC
TRBJ1-4 . many TRBV25-1 CASGPQGRHNEKLFF TGTGCCAGTGGTCCACAGGGACGGCACAATGAAAAACTGTTTTTT
TRBJ2-2 . . TRBV30 CAWSVGWGSGELFF TGTGCCTGGAGTGTAGGTTGGGGGAGCGGGGAGCTGTTTTTT
TRBJ2-5 . . TRBV6-1 CASSDKDWGYQETQYF TGTGCCAGCAGTGATAAGGACTGGGGGTACCAAGAGACCCAGTACTTC
TRBJ2-5 TRBD2 many TRBV30 CAWSRLAGETQYF TGTGCCTGGAGTCGACTAGCGGGAGAGACCCAGTACTTC
TRBJ2-7 TRBD2 . TRBV9 CASSATLGLAGTYEQYF TGTGCCAGCAGCGCGACACTGGGACTAGCGGGCACCTACGAGCAGTACTTC
TRBJ2-7 TRBD1 . TRBV19 CASSSGTGPYEQYF TGTGCCAGTAGTTCCGGGACAGGCCCATACGAGCAGTACTTC
TRBJ2-6 TRBD2 many TRBV30 CAWRPGGAGANVLTF TGTGCCTGGAGGCCGGGAGGGGCTGGGGCCAACGTCCTGACTTTC
TRBJ2-7 TRBD2 few TRBV27 CASSKQREGYEQYF TGTGCCAGCAGTAAGCAGCGGGAGGGATACGAGCAGTACTTC
TRBJ2-7 TRBD1 . TRBV4-3 CASSHEDRGSYEQYF TGCGCCAGCAGCCATGAGGACAGGGGGTCTTACGAGCAGTACTTC
TRBJ1-2 . . TRBV29-1 CSVRDAHGYTF TGCAGCGTCCGGGACGCCCATGGCTACACCTTC
TRBJ1-1 . . TRBV6-1 CASSERGDVNTEAFF TGTGCCAGCAGTGAAAGGGGGGACGTTAACACTGAAGCTTTCTTT
TRBJ2-7 . many TRBV5-1 CASSPTGTQTYEQYF TGCGCCAGCAGCCCAACCGGGACTCAGACCTACGAGCAGTACTTC
TRBJ2-7 . few TRBV18 CASSSLSKGYEQYF TGTGCCAGCTCTTCTCTAAGCAAGGGCTACGAGCAGTACTTC
TRBJ1-3 . many TRBV9 CASSDSRGNTIYF TGTGCCAGCTCGGACAGTCGTGGAAACACCATATATTTT
TRBJ1-1 . many TRBV2 CASRVEGGGTEAFF TGTGCCAGCAGGGTTGAGGGAGGGGGCACTGAAGCTTTCTTT
TRBJ2-3 . few TRBV5-4 CASSEEWSTDTQYF TGTGCCAGCAGCGAAGAGTGGTCGACAGATACGCAGTATTTT
TRBJ1-1 . many TRBV15 CATSSRGANTEAFF TGTGCCACCAGCAGCAGGGGAGCGAACACTGAAGCTTTCTTT
TRBJ2-7 . . TRBV7-2 CASSLAGGPEYEQYF TGTGCCAGCAGCTTAGCGGGGGGCCCAGAATACGAGCAGTACTTC
TRBJ2-5 TRBD2 many TRBV6-4 CASSQTSGSQETQYF TGTGCCAGCAGCCAGACTAGCGGGAGCCAAGAGACCCAGTACTTC
TRBJ1-4 . . TRBV25-1 CASSESGNEKLFF TGTGCCAGCAGTGAATCTGGAAATGAAAAACTGTTTTTT
TRBJ1-5 . . TRBV28 CASNPQRLNQLQHF TGTGCCAGCAACCCCCAGAGGCTTAATCAGCTCCAGCATTTT
TRBJ2-1 TRBD2 . TRBV7-6 CASSLALAGEQFF TGTGCCAGCAGCTTAGCACTAGCGGGAGAGCAGTTCTTC
TRBJ2-7 . . TRBV27 CASSFLRGQGEQYF TGTGCCAGCAGTTTTCTCCGGGGTCAGGGCGAGCAGTACTTC
TRBJ2-2 . . TRBV5-1 CASSLEAQNTGELFF TGCGCCAGCAGCTTGGAAGCGCAGAACACCGGGGAGCTGTTTTTT
TRBJ1-5 . . TRBV10-3 CAISAGTGRGYSNQPQHF TGTGCCATCAGCGCGGGAACAGGCCGCGGATATAGCAATCAGCCCCAGCATTTT
TRBJ2-1 TRBD1 few TRBV6-5 CASSYSRQGSEQFF TGTGCCAGCAGTTACTCGCGACAGGGCAGTGAGCAGTTCTTC
TRBJ2-1 TRBD2 . TRBV5-1 CASSREGGSYNEQFF TGCGCCAGCAGTCGGGAGGGAGGATCCTACAATGAGCAGTTCTTC
TRBJ2-3 TRBD1 . TRBV5-1 CASSLILKAGTASTDTQYF TGCGCCAGCAGCTTGATATTAAAGGCCGGGACAGCGAGCACAGATACGCAGTATTTT
TRBJ1-2 . . TRBV29-1 CSVVGWDYGYTF TGCAGCGTTGTTGGGTGGGACTATGGCTACACCTTC